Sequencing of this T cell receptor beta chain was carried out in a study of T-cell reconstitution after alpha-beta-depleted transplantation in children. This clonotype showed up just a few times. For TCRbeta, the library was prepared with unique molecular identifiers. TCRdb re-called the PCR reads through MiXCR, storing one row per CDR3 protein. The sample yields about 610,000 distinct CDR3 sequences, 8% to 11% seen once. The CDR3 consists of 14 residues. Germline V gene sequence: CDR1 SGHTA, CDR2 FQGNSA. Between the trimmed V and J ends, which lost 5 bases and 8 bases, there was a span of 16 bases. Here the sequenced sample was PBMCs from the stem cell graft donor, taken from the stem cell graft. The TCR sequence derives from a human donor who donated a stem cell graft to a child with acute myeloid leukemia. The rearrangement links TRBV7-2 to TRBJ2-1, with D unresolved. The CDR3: CASSAYTSVDEQFF. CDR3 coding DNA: TGTGCCAGCAGCGCCTACACGAGCGTCGATGAGCAGTTCTTC.